This T cell receptor (beta chain) emerged from a study of T cell repertoires in cytomegalovirus infection. Study summary: The authors used CMV epitopes that were HLA-C-restricted (recently identified) and HLA-B-restricted (well studied). The public TCR beta signatures pointed to both CMV infection and matching HLA type.

In regard to this clonotype: Its antigen is still unknown.

Regarding the study as a whole: Cumulative public TCR beta family frequency identified carriers of CMV plus the relevant HLA.

Per the germline V gene, CDR1 is DFQATT and CDR2 is SNEGSKA (reference sequence). The CDR3 runs to 12 residues. MiXCR, applied by TCRdb to the reads, yields one record per CDR3 protein. The sample has nearly 700,000 distinct CDR3 sequences, roughly a third seen once. This TCR came from a human donor in good health (CMV status not recorded). Some clones in this sample may be carry-over from other donors' samples. The material sequenced was cultured PBMCs, taken from culture after CMV antigen stimulation. The chain combines TRBV20-1 with TRBJ2-1; 11 bases agree with TRBD2. Here the CDR3 reads CRVSGGGNEQFF. The CDR3 nucleotides are TGCAGGGTTAGCGGGGGGGGGAATGAGCAGTTCTTC.